This TCR beta chain was captured by sequencing in a study of blood T cell repertoires in COVID-19. Germline V gene data show CDR1 as SGHVS and CDR2 as FQNEAQ. V lost 4 bases to trimming and J lost 7 bases, with 14 bases between them. The CDR3 consists of 14 residues. As processed by the authors: Amplifying reference gene primers gave estimates of nucleated cell counts. Sequencing used immunoSEQ multiplex PCR; TCRdb keeps in-frame clones, though not all of them. Clone size and V and J calls were adopted from that table, with D and trimming inferred from the DNA. The sample includes approximately 68,000 clones, 82% of them seen just once.

Material: peripheral blood. The chain combines TRBV7-8 with TRBJ1-3; D may be TRBD1 (6 bases). The origin of this receptor is a man of 80 years or more with active COVID-19. The DNA of the CDR3 is TGTGCCAGCAGCTCAAACAGGGCTACGAACACCATATATTTT. Its translation: CASSSNRATNTIYF.